The 15 T cell receptor beta chains reported below all come from one sample, sequenced in a study of human T cells and chemical hapten exposure. Time point reported: patch test 2, 6 weeks after DPC sensitization. The treatment: therapeutic diphenylcyclopropenone sensitization with weekly scalp DPC. TCRdb re-called the RACE reads with MiXCR, one entry per CDR3 protein. The sample shows approximately 92,000 distinct CDR3 sequences, roughly an eighth of them seen only once. Sequencing was performed on whole blood, taken in connection with sensitization to the hapten diphenylcyclopropenone (DPC). All receptors derive from a woman aged 40 to 49 with alopecia areata. Some clones in this sample may be carry-over from other donors' samples.

This clonotype has ten or more counts. The chain has TRBV18 and TRBJ1-1, with 8 bases fitting TRBD1. The germline V gene encodes CDR1 KGHSH and CDR2 LQKENI. The ends lost 3 bases at V and 2 bases at J; junction bases unmatched: 5. This CDR3 region has 15 residues. CDR3 region: CASSPRTGLNTEAFF. The CDR3 DNA follows: TGTGCCAGCTCACCTCGGACAGGGCTAAACACTGAAGCTTTCTTT.

This clonotype was observed a few times. This rearrangement joins TRBV6-1 to TRBJ2-3, with 8 positions matching TRBD1. The length of the CDR3 is 15 residues. From germline, CDR1 is MNHNS and CDR2 SASEGT. V shed 2 bases, J shed 4 bases, and the junction held 5 bases outside the gene matches. As DNA, the CDR3 is TGTGCCAGCAGTGAAAGGACAGGGACAGCAGATACGCAGTATTTT. It codes for CASSERTGTADTQYF.

The rearrangement links TRBV18 to TRBJ1-1; the D is unclear. Looked up from germline, CDR1 is KGHSH and CDR2 is LQKENI. Deletions cut 8 bases from V and 3 bases from J, with 13 bases between. This CDR3 is built from 13 residues. The CDR3 sequence is CASTVGQDTEAFF. The DNA for the CDR3 is TGTGCCAGCACGGTCGGCCAAGACACTGAAGCTTTCTTT.

The V call is TRBV12-5, the J call TRBJ2-7, with 7 bases fitting TRBD1. The V and J ends lost 5 bases and 5 bases, in that order; junction bases with no gene match: 6. Germline loops: CDR1 LGHNT, CDR2 FRNRAP. The CDR3 consists of 13 residues. CDR3 in DNA: TGTGCTAGTGGTACGCGACAGGGCCACGAGCAGTACTTC. Translating gives CASGTRQGHEQYF.

The chain combines TRBV10-2 with TRBJ1-1; TRBD1 matches 11 bases. Germline CDR1 WSHSY, CDR2 SAAADI. CDR3 length equals 14 residues. V lost 10 bases, J lost 4 bases, and 8 bases stayed unmatched. CDR3 sequence: CATRTGGSPTEAFF. CDR3 nucleotides: TGCGCCACCCGGACAGGGGGCTCGCCCACTGAAGCTTTCTTT.

This clonotype was seen at least ten times. This chain connects TRBV27 to TRBJ1-2; 7 nucleotides line up with TRBD1. V shed 6 bases, J shed 3 bases, and the junction held 7 bases outside the gene matches. Germline V CDR1 and CDR2: MNHEY, SMNVEV (reference sequence). The CDR3 runs 14 residues. CDR3 nucleotides: TGTGCCAGCAGAACTCGACAGGGCGACTATGGCTACACCTTC. Its translation is CASRTRQGDYGYTF.

This rearrangement joins TRBV11-2 to TRBJ1-4, with D possibly being TRBD1 (5 bases). CDR1 is SGHAT and CDR2 is FQNNGV in the germline V gene. The ends were cut back, 1 base at V and 0 bases at J, with 9 bases in the middle. CDR3 length: 16 residues. The CDR3 loop reads CASSLGDRATNEKLFF. The CDR3 bases are TGTGCCAGCAGCTTAGGTGACAGAGCAACTAATGAAAAACTGTTTTTT.

This chain connects TRBV20-1 to TRBJ2-7; weak D call: TRBD1 (5 bases). Germline V gene lookup returns CDR1 DFQATT and CDR2 SNEGSKA (reference sequence). The CDR3 is made up of 12 amino acids. The V and J ends lost 3 bases and 3 bases respectively, with 9 bases between them. The CDR3 DNA reads TGCAGTGCTAGTTCCAGGGACTACGAGCAGTACTTC. Protein sequence: CSASSRDYEQYF.

The table lists this clonotype with many counts. V gene TRBV27 combines with J gene TRBJ2-3; D remains ambiguous. In germline, CDR1 is MNHEY, CDR2 SMNVEV (reference sequence). The CDR3 loop spans 12 amino acids. Between the trimmed V and J ends, which lost 6 bases and 5 bases, there was a span of 9 bases. CDR3 residues: CASSLYGDTQYF. CDR3 nucleotides: TGTGCCAGCAGCCTGTATGGAGATACGCAGTATTTT.

This clonotype has a handful of counts. This chain uses TRBV11-3 with TRBJ1-1; D is unclear. The CDR3 has 13 residues. V was pared by 2 bases and J by 1 base, with 5 bases between. The germline V gene encodes CDR1 SGHNT and CDR2 YENEEA. The CDR3 nucleotides are TGTGCCAGCAGCTTAAGCCCGAACACTGAAGCTTTCTTT. Encoded protein: CASSLSPNTEAFF.

The rearrangement links TRBV5-6 to TRBJ1-2; 7 nucleotides agree with TRBD1. This CDR3 has 13 residues. V was clipped by 2 bases and J by 4 bases; unmatched bases: 2. Looked up from germline, CDR1 is SGHDT and CDR2 is YYEEEE. This chain's CDR3 is CASSFGQVYGYTF. The CDR3 nucleotides are TGTGCCAGCAGCTTTGGACAGGTCTATGGCTACACCTTC. Looking up the rest from reference TRBV5-6 and TRBJ1-2 gives the full variable domain: DAGVTQSPTHLIKTRGQQVTLRCSPKSGHDTVSWYQQALGQGPQFIFQYYEEEERQRGNFPDRFSGHQFPNYSSELNVNALLLGDSALYLCASSFGQVYGYTFGSGTRLTVV.

This clonotype was recorded a few times. J is TRBJ2-5 and V is TRBV10-2; no clear D gene. Deletions cut 3 bases from V and 5 bases from J, with 10 bases between. The CDR3 is 13 amino acids. Germline-derived CDR1 and CDR2 are WSHSY and SAAADI. In DNA, the CDR3 is TGCGCCAGCAGTGATCGGGCGACCGAGACCCAGTACTTC. This gives the protein CASSDRATETQYF.

This clonotype was found many times. The genes are TRBV18 and TRBJ1-1; 9 nucleotides agree with TRBD1. This CDR3 comprises 15 residues. V dropped 3 bases and J dropped 4; count of bases not matched to a gene: 6. Germline CDR1 reads KGHSH; CDR2 reads LQKENI. For the CDR3, the DNA is TGTGCCAGCTCACCCGGACAGGGGACTATCACTGAAGCTTTCTTT. It translates to CASSPGQGTITEAFF.

This clonotype was counted only a few times. The chain uses TRBV5-1 and TRBJ2-3, with TRBD1 identical over 9 bases. V lost 3 bases to trimming and J lost 3 bases; unmatched junction nucleotides: 5. Looked up from germline, CDR1 is SGHRS and CDR2 is YFSETQ. The CDR3 is 15 residues long. CDR3 protein: CASSSTGGRTDTQYF. In DNA, the CDR3 is TGCGCCAGCAGCTCGACAGGGGGTCGGACAGATACGCAGTATTTT. Using reference TRBV5-1 and TRBJ2-3 for the parts outside the CDR3, the full variable domain is KAGVTQTPRYLIKTRGQQVTLSCSPISGHRSVSWYQQTPGQGLQFLFEYFSETQRNKGNFPGRFSGRQFSNSRSEMNVSTLELGDSALYLCASSSTGGRTDTQYFGPGTRLTVL.

In its sample, this clonotype was seen a few times. The chain couples TRBV6-5 to TRBJ2-7, with 10 bases fitting TRBD1. Germline V gene data show CDR1 as MNHEY and CDR2 as SVGAGI. This CDR3 region has 14 residues. The trim removed 7 bases at V and 5 bases at J, leaving 8 bases unmatched. CDR3 sequence: CASIPGQGSHEQYF. The CDR3 DNA reads TGTGCCAGCATTCCGGGACAGGGGAGTCACGAGCAGTACTTC.